The sequence of this T cell receptor beta chain was determined in a study of human T cells and chemical hapten exposure. Study information: During the approximately 23-week study period, patients had diphenylcyclopropenone applied to the scalp every week. Alopecia universalis, totalis or areata was present in patients who were mostly female. Findings and limits, study-wide: Alopecia affected the donors, so their immune response may differ from healthy people's. The formation of large CDR3 similarity clusters by expanded TCRs significantly exceeded that of controls.

The ends were cut back, 5 bases at V and 4 bases at J, with 20 bases in the middle. CDR1 MDHEN and CDR2 SYDVKM come from the germline V gene. This CDR3 comprises 16 residues. There are many counts of this clonotype. Its specificity is unknown. Documented time point: pre-sensitization, week 0. Treatment of the sample: therapeutic diphenylcyclopropenone sensitization with weekly scalp DPC. Unseparated into fractions, whole blood served as the source from which total RNA was extracted. TCRdb independently ran MiXCR on the RACE reads; one entry per CDR3 protein. The sample has tens of thousands of distinct CDR3 sequences, approximately 12% seen once; the top ten hold roughly 2%.

The sequence came from a woman between 40 and 50 years old with alopecia areata. Some clones in this sample may be carry-over from other donors' samples. The chain recombines TRBV28 with TRBJ1-2; no clear D gene. The sample consisted of whole blood, taken in connection with sensitization to the hapten diphenylcyclopropenone (DPC). CDR3 nucleotide sequence: TGTGCCAGCAGTCCCTCCTCGGGTGGGTGGATCTATGGCTACACCTTC. It specifies CASSPSSGGWIYGYTF.